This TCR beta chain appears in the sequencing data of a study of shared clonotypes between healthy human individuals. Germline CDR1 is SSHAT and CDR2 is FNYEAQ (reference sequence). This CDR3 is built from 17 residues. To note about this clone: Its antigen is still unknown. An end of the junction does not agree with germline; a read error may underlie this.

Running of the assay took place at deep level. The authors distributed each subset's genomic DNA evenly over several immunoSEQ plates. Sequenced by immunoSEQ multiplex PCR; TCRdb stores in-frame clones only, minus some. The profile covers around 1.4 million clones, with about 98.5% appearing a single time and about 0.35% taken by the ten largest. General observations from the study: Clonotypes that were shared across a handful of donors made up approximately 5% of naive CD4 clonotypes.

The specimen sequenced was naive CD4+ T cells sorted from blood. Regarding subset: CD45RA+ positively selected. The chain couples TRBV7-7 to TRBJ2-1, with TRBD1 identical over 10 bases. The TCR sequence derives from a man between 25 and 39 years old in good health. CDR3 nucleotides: TGTGCTAGCAGCTTAGTTTTTGGGACAGGGGTCGGCAATGAGCAGTTCTTC. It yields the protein CASSLVFGTGVGNEQFF.